These 14 T cell receptor beta chains came from one sample sequenced in a study of CD8+CD57+ T cells in acquired aplastic anemia. Only patients with CD8+CD57+ cell expansion on flow cytometry were chosen for sequencing. TCR beta VDJ and CDR3 profiles were obtained from a genomic DNA template. TCRdb reprocessed the reads via MiXCR and lists one record per CDR3 protein. The repertoire holds 150,000 to 200,000 distinct CDR3 sequences, 47% seen once, with over 0.95% in the top ten. Sequencing input: sorted CD4+, CD8+, or CD8+CD57+ T cells (not recorded which) from PBMCs. These TCRs come from a human donor with aplastic anemia.

This clonotype appeared many times. The chain couples TRBV18 to TRBJ2-7; D unclear. The CDR3 consists of 13 residues. The V and J ends lost 2 bases and 7 bases respectively, with 12 bases between them. The germline V gene has CDR1 KGHSH and CDR2 LQKENI. CDR3 amino acids: CASSPGSLGEQYF. The CDR3 nucleotides are TGTGCCAGCTCACCAGGGTCTCTGGGAGAGCAGTACTTC.

With respect to this clonotype: At one end the junction does not follow the germline gene, possibly because of a read error. V and J are TRBV2 and TRBJ1-3; unclear D gene. Germline V gene lookup returns CDR1 SNHLY and CDR2 FYNNEI. The CDR3 has 14 residues. The CDR3 nucleotides are TGTGCCAGCAGGCCCGAGAGCTCTGGGAACACCATATATTTT. This gives the protein CASRPESSGNTIYF.

This clonotype was counted only a few times. J is TRBJ2-2 and V is TRBV10-3, with a weak D call TRBD1 (6 bases). The V end was cut by 3 bases, the J end by 5 bases, with 10 bases between. The CDR3 has 14 amino acids. From germline, CDR1 is ENHRY and CDR2 SYGVKD. The CDR3 DNA reads TGTGCCATCAGTGAAGAAGGGGGAACCGGGGAGCTGTTTTTT. Amino acid sequence: CAISEEGGTGELFF.

The V call is TRBV2, the J call TRBJ1-1; D remains ambiguous. V lost 6 bases, J lost 7 bases, and 12 bases lay in between. CDR3 size: 12 residues. Germline CDR1 SNHLY, CDR2 FYNNEI. CDR3 amino acids: CASRAWRIEAFF. For the CDR3, the DNA is TGTGCCAGCAGGGCTTGGCGGATTGAAGCTTTCTTT.

The chain is built from TRBV7-2 and TRBJ1-6; no clear D gene. This CDR3 contains 13 residues. V lost 6 bases, J lost 5 bases, and 8 bases lay in between. Germline CDR1 reads SGHTA; CDR2 reads FQGNSA. DNA of the CDR3: TGTGCCAGCAGTCTTGAAGATAATTCACCCCTCCACTTT. Translated: CASSLEDNSPLHF.

This chain connects TRBV11-3 to TRBJ1-1, with 7 nucleotides matching TRBD1. The V and J ends lost 5 bases and 0 bases, in that order; junction bases with no gene match: 3. The germline V gene has CDR1 SGHNT and CDR2 YENEEA. There are 14 residues in the CDR3. CDR3 amino acids: CASSRDSLNTEAFF. The CDR3 nucleotides are TGTGCCAGCAGCCGGGACAGTTTGAACACTGAAGCTTTCTTT. Filled out from reference TRBV11-3 and TRBJ1-1, the complete variable domain reads EAGVVQSPRYKIIEKKQPVAFWCNPISGHNTLYWYLQNLGQGPELLIRYENEEAVDDSQLPKDRFSAERLKGVDSTLKIQPAELGDSAVYLCASSRDSLNTEAFFGQGTRLTVV.

Comments on this clonotype: One junction end does not reproduce the germline sequence, and a read error may be involved. The V gene is TRBV10-1, the J gene TRBJ1-1; 7 bases align to TRBD1. The CDR3 runs 14 residues. CDR1 is WNHNN, CDR2 SYGVQD, per germline (reference sequence). This CDR3 is CASRQGGVNTEAFF. CDR3 DNA sequence: TGCGCCAGCCGACAGGGAGGCGTGAACACTGAGGCTTTCTTT.

This clonotype was picked up many times. This chain connects TRBV4-1 to TRBJ1-4, with a tentative D call TRBD1 (5 bases). Germline CDR1 and CDR2: MGHRA and YSYEKL. The CDR3 has 15 residues. Trimming pared 4 bases from V and 6 bases from J, leaving 15 bases between. The CDR3 region has the DNA TGCGCCAGCAGCCTGGGCCGGGACGGGGATGAAAAACTGTTTTTT. It codes for CASSLGRDGDEKLFF.

About this clonotype itself: The junction departs from the called germline gene at one end, perhaps through a read error. The chain is built from TRBV6-1 and TRBJ2-1; 10 bases map to TRBD1. Germline CDR1 is MNHNS and CDR2 is SASEGT. The CDR3 loop spans 13 amino acids. CDR3 sequence: CAGSRDRGNEQFF. The DNA of the CDR3 is TGTGCCGGCAGCCGGGACAGGGGTAATGAGCAGTTCTTC.

The chain has TRBV9 and TRBJ1-4; 7 positions agree with TRBD1. Trimming removed 3 bases from V and 3 bases from J; junction bases left unmatched: 8. Germline V gene sequence: CDR1 SGDLS, CDR2 YYNGEE. The CDR3 is 16 residues long. CDR3 in amino acids: CASSATQGWANEKLFF. The CDR3 coding sequence is TGTGCCAGCAGCGCAACACAGGGGTGGGCTAATGAAAAACTGTTTTTT.

In this sample, this clonotype turned up many times. The chain joins TRBV4-1 to TRBJ1-1; unclear D gene. V was shortened by 4 bases and J by 0 bases, with 9 bases between the two germline ends. Germline loops: CDR1 MGHRA, CDR2 YSYEKL. The CDR3 is made up of 14 amino acids. CDR3 nucleotide sequence: TGCGCCAGCAGCCGAGGACGGCTGAACACTGAAGCTTTCTTT. It specifies CASSRGRLNTEAFF.

V and J are TRBV7-9 and TRBJ2-7, with TRBD2 as a possible D gene (6 bases). Looked up from germline, CDR1 is SEHNR and CDR2 is FQNEAQ (reference sequence). Trimming removed 5 bases at V and 7 bases at J, with 12 bases between. The CDR3 sequence is 12 residues long. The CDR3 DNA follows: TGTGCCAGCAGCGGGAGGACCTTGGAGCAGTACTTC. This gives the protein CASSGRTLEQYF.

This clonotype was seen repeatedly, ten times or more. The chain employs TRBV4-3 and TRBJ1-4; D may be TRBD1 (6 bases). The germline CDR1 and CDR2 sequences are LGHNA and YSLEER. This CDR3 comprises 15 residues. V gave up 2 bases and J gave up 8 bases, with 15 bases separating them. The CDR3 protein is CASSQPTGRVEKLFF. The CDR3 nucleotides are TGCGCCAGCAGCCAACCCACAGGGCGAGTCGAAAAACTGTTTTTT.

The rearrangement uses TRBV5-6 and TRBJ2-7; D ambiguous. There are 13 residues in the CDR3. Per germline, CDR1 SGHDT and CDR2 YYEEEE. V was trimmed by 4 bases and J by 2 bases, leaving 10 bases between them. The CDR3 DNA reads TGTGCCAGCAGCCAGACTGAAGCCTACGAGCAGTACTTC. Residues: CASSQTEAYEQYF.